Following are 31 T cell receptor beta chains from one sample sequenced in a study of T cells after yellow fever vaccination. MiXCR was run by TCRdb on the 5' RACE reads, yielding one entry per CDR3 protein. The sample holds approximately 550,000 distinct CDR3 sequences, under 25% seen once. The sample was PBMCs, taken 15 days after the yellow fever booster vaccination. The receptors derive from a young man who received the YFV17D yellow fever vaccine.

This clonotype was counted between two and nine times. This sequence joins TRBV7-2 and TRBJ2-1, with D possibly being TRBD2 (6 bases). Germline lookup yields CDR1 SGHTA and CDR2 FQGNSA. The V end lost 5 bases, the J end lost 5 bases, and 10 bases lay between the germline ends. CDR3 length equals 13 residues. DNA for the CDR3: TGTGCCAGCAGCCCGGACTATAACAATGAGCAGTTCTTC. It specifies CASSPDYNNEQFF.

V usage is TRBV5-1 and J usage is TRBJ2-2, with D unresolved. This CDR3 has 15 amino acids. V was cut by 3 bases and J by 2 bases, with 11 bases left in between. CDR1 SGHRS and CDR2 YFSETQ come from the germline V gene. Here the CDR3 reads CASSSEPPNTGELFF. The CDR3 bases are TGCGCCAGCAGCTCAGAACCCCCCAACACCGGGGAGCTGTTTTTT.

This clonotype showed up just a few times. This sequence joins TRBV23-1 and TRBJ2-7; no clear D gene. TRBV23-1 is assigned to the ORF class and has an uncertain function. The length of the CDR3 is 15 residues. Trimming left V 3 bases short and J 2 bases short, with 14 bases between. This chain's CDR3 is CASSHLEDATYEQYF. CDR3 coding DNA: TGCGCCAGCAGTCACCTCGAGGACGCAACCTACGAGCAGTACTTC.

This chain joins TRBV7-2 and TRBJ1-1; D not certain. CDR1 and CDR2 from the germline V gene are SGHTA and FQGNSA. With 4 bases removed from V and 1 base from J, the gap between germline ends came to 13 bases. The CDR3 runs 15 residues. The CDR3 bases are TGTGCCAGCAGCTGGGCGGCCGTAGAGAACACTGAAGCTTTCTTT. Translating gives CASSWAAVENTEAFF.

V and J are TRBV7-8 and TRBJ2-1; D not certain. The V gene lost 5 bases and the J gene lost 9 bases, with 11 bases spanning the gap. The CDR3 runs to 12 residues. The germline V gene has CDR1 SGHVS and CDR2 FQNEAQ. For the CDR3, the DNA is TGTGCCAGCAGCGTTTTTGCCGGTGAGCAGTTCTTC. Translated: CASSVFAGEQFF.

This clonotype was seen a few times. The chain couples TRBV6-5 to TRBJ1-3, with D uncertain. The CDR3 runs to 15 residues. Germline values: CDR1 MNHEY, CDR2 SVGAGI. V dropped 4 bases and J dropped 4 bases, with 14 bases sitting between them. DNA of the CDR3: TGTGCCAGCAGTTGGCAGAGACGACCCGGAAACACCATATATTTT. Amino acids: CASSWQRRPGNTIYF.

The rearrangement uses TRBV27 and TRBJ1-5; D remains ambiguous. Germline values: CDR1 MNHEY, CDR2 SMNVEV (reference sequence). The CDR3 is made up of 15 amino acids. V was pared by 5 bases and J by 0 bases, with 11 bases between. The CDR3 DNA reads TGTGCCAGCAGTGCCGACGGCTATAGCAATCAGCCCCAGCATTTT. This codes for CASSADGYSNQPQHF.

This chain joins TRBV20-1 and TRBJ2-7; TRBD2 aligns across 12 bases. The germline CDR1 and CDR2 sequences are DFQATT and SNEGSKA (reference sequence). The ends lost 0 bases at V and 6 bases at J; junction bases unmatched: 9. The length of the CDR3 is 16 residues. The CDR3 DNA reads TGCAGTGCTAGAGACCGTAGACTAGCGGGAGCTCCCGAGCAGTACTTC. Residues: CSARDRRLAGAPEQYF.

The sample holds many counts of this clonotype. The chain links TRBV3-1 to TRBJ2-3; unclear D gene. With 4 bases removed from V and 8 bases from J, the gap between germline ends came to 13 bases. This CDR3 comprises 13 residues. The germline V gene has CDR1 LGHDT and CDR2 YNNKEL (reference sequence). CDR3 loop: CASSPLWSGTQYF. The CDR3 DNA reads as TGTGCCAGCAGCCCTCTTTGGTCTGGTACGCAGTATTTT.

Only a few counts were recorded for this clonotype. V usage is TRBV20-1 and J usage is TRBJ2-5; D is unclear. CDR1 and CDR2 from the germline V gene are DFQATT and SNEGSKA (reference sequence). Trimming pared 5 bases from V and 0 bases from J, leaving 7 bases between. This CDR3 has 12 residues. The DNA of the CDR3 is TGCAGTGCTCCTCGCTACCAAGAGACCCAGTACTTC. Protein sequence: CSAPRYQETQYF.

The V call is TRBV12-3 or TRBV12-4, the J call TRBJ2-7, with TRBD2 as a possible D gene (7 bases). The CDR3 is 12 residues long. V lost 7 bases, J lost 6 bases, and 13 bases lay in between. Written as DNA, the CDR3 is TGTGCCAGCACCCAAGGGGGGGGCGAGCAGTACTTC. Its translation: CASTQGGGEQYF.

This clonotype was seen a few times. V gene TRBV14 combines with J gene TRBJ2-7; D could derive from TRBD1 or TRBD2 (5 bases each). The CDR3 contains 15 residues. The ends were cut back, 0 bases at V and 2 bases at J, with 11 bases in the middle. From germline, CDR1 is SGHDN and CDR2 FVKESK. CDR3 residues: CASSQERGDAYEQYF. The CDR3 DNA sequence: TGTGCCAGCAGCCAAGAACGAGGGGATGCCTACGAGCAGTACTTC.

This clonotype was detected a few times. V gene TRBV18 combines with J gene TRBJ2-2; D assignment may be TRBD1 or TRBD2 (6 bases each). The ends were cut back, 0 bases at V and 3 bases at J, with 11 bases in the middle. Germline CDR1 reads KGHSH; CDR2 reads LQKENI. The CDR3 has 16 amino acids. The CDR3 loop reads CASSPPGGQHTGELFF. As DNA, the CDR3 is TGTGCCAGCTCACCACCCGGGGGACAACACACCGGGGAGCTGTTTTTT.

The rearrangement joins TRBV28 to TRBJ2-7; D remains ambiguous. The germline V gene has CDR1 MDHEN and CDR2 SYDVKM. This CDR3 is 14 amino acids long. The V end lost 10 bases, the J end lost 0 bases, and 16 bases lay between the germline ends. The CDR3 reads CAITSLQSSYEQYF. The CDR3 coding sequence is TGTGCCATCACCTCATTACAGAGCTCCTACGAGCAGTACTTC.

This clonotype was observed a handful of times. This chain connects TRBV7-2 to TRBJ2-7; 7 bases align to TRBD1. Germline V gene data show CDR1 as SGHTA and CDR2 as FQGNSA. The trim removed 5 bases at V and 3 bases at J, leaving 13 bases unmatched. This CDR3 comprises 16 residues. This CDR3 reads CASSIQGVPVGYEQYF. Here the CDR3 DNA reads TGTGCCAGCAGCATTCAGGGGGTGCCGGTGGGCTACGAGCAGTACTTC.

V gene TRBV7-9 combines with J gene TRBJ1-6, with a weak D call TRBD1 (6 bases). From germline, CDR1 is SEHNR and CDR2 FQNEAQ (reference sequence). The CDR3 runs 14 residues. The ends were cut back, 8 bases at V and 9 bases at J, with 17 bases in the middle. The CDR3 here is CASARWGAPSPLHF. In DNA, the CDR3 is TGTGCCAGCGCAAGATGGGGGGCCCCTTCACCCCTCCACTTT.

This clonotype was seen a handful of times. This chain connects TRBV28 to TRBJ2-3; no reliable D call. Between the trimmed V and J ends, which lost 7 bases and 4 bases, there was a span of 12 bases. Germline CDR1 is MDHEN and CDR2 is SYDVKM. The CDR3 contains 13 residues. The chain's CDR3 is CASMGPTPDTQYF. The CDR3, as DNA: TGTGCCAGCATGGGCCCTACCCCAGATACGCAGTATTTT.

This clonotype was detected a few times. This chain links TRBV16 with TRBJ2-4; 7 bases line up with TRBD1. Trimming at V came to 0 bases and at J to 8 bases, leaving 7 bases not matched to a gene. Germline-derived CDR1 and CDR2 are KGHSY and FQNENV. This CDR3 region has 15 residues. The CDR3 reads CASSQSRGLVDIQYF. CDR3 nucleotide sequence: TGTGCCAGCAGCCAATCCAGGGGGTTAGTGGACATTCAGTACTTC.

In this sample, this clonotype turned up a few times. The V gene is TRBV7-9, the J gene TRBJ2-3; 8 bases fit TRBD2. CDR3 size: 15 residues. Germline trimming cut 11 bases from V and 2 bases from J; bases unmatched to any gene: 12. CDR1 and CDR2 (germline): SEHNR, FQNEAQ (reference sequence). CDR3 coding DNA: TGTGCCGGCCGGACGGGAGGGCTAAACACAGATACGCAGTATTTT. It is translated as CAGRTGGLNTDTQYF.

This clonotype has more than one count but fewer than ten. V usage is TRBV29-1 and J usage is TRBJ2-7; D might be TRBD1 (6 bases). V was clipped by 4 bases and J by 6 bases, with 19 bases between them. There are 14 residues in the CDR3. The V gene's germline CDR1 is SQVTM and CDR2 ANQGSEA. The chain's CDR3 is CSVAARTGPSEQYF. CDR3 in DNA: TGCAGCGTTGCGGCCCGAACAGGGCCCTCCGAGCAGTACTTC.

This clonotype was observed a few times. The CDR3 spells CASSRRDRGGYAEAFF. The DNA for the CDR3 is TGTGCCAGCAGTCGCCGGGACAGGGGTGGTTACGCTGAAGCTTTCTTT. J is TRBJ1-1 and V is TRBV6-1; TRBD1 matches 10 bases. The length of the CDR3 is 16 residues. V lost 5 bases to trimming and J lost 6 bases; unmatched junction nucleotides: 12. Germline V gives CDR1 MNHNS, CDR2 SASEGT.

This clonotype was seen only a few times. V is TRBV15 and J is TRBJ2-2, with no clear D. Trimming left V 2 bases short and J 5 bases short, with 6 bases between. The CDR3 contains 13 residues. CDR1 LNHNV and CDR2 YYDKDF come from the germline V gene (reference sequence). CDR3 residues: CATSRSGTGELFF. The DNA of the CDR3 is TGTGCCACCAGCAGATCTGGTACCGGGGAGCTGTTTTTT.

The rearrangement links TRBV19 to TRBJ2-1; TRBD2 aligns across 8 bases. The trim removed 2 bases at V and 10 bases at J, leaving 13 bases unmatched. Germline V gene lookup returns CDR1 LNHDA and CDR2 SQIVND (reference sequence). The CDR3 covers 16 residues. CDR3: CASSIMPAGGKNEQFF. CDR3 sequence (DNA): TGTGCCAGTAGTATAATGCCGGCGGGAGGTAAAAACGAGCAGTTCTTC.

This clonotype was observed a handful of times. The CDR3 DNA is TGCGCCAGCACAGAGACAGGGATCATGAACACTGAAGCTTTCTTT. This translates into CASTETGIMNTEAFF. This rearrangement joins TRBV5-1 to TRBJ1-1; 7 bases line up with TRBD1. In germline, CDR1 is SGHRS, CDR2 YFSETQ. J was trimmed by 0 bases and V by 6 bases; bases with no gene match: 8. The CDR3 loop spans 15 amino acids.

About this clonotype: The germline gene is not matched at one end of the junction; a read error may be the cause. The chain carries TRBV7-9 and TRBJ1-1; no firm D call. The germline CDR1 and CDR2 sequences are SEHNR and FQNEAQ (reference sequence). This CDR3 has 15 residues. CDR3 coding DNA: TGTGCCAGCAGCCCCTCGATACACATGAACACTAAAGCTTTCTTT. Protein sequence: CASSPSIHMNTKAFF.

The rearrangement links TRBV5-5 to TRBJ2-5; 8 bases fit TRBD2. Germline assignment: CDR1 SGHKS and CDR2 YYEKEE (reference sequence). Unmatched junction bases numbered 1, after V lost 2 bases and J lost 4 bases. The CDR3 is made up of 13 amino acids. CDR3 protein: CASSFREGETQYF. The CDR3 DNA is TGTGCCAGCAGCTTCCGGGAGGGAGAGACCCAGTACTTC.

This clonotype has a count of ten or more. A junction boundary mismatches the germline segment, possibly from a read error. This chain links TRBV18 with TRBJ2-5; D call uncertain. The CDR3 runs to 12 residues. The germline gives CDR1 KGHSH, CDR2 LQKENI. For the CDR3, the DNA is TGCGCCAGCAGCCCCTCACAAGAGACCCAGTACTTC. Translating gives CASSPSQETQYF.

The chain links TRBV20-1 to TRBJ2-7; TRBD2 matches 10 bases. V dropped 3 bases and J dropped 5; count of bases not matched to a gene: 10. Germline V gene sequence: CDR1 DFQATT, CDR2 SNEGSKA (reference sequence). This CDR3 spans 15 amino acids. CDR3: CSARDPSGRINEQYF. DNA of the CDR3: TGCAGTGCTAGGGACCCTAGCGGGAGAATCAACGAGCAGTACTTC.

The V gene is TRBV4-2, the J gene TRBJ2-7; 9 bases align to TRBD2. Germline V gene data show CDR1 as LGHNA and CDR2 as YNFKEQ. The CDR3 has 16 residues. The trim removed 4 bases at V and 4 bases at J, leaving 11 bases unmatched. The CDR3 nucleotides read TGTGCCAGCAGCCCGACGGGTGATAGCGGGAGTTACGAGCAGTACTTC. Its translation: CASSPTGDSGSYEQYF.

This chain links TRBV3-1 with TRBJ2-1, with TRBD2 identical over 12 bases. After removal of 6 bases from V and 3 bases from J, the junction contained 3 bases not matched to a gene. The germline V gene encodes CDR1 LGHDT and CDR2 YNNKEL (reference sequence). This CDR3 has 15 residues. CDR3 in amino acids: CASSPSGRGYNEQFF. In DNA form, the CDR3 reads TGTGCCAGCAGTCCTAGCGGGAGGGGCTACAATGAGCAGTTCTTC.

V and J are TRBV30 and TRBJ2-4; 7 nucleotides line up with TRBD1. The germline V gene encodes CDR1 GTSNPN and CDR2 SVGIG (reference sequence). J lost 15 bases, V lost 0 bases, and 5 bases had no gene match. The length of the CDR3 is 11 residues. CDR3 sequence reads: CAWSVGGAAYF. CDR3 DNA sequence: TGTGCCTGGAGTGTAGGGGGCGCGGCGTACTTC.